The rows below give T cell receptor beta chains drawn from one sample of a study of blood T cell repertoires in COVID-19. Method: immunoSEQ multiplex PCR; TCRdb's copy keeps in-frame clones and lacks some. The data show fewer than 300,000 clones, around 82% seen once. The specimen sequenced was peripheral blood. These receptors were collected from a woman under 30 with acute or convalescent COVID-19. The CDR3 runs from the conserved cysteine through the conserved F or W. The D gene is left open where the match is weak. Some rows have no size entry. The others give once, few or many, or a class for an expanded clone.

CDR3aa: CASSQLLGGGRQAFF
CDR3nt: TGCGCCAGCAGTCAACTACTGGGGGGAGGTAGGCAAGCTTTCTTT
d_gene: NA
v_gene: TRBV23-1
abundance: NA
j_gene: TRBJ1-1

CDR3aa: CASSFPTGNTEAFF
CDR3nt: TGTGCCAGCAGCTTCCCGACAGGGAACACTGAAGCTTTCTTT
d_gene: NA
v_gene: TRBV7-2
abundance: NA
j_gene: TRBJ1-1

CDR3aa: CASSPVDRVLFYEQYF
CDR3nt: TGTGCCAGCTCACCGGTCGACAGGGTCTTATTCTACGAGCAGTACTTC
d_gene: TRBD1
v_gene: TRBV18
abundance: NA
j_gene: TRBJ2-7

CDR3aa: CASSREALAGGVDTQYF
CDR3nt: TGCGCCAGCAGCCGCGAGGCGTTAGCGGGAGGGGTAGATACGCAGTATTTT
d_gene: TRBD2
v_gene: TRBV4-1
abundance: NA
j_gene: TRBJ2-3

CDR3aa: CASSPGTSGSYEQYF
CDR3nt: TGTGCCAGCAGCCCGGGGACTAGCGGGAGCTACGAGCAGTACTTC
d_gene: TRBD2
v_gene: TRBV7-9
abundance: NA
j_gene: TRBJ2-7

CDR3aa: CASSLWDSQETQYF
CDR3nt: TGTGCCAGCAGTTTATGGGACAGCCAAGAGACCCAGTACTTC
d_gene: NA
v_gene: TRBV28
abundance: NA
j_gene: TRBJ2-5

CDR3aa: CASSLATGRYGYTF
CDR3nt: TGTGCCAGCAGCTTAGCGACAGGCCGCTATGGCTACACCTTC
d_gene: NA
v_gene: TRBV7-9
abundance: NA
j_gene: TRBJ1-2

CDR3aa: CASSLQGRTEAFF
CDR3nt: TGTGCCAGCAGTTTGCAGGGGCGAACTGAAGCTTTCTTT
d_gene: NA
v_gene: TRBV12-3/TRBV12-4
abundance: NA
j_gene: TRBJ1-1

CDR3aa: CASSEYQEATEAFF
CDR3nt: TGCGCCAGCAGTGAGTACCAGGAGGCTACTGAAGCTTTCTTT
d_gene: NA
v_gene: TRBV10-1
abundance: NA
j_gene: TRBJ1-1

CDR3aa: CASSRGQNQPQHF
CDR3nt: TGTGCCAGCAGCCGAGGACAGAATCAGCCCCAGCATTTT
d_gene: NA
v_gene: TRBV6-2/TRBV6-3
abundance: NA
j_gene: TRBJ1-5

CDR3aa: CSVGQDYGYTF
CDR3nt: TGCAGCGTTGGTCAGGACTATGGCTACACCTTC
d_gene: NA
v_gene: TRBV29-1
abundance: NA
j_gene: TRBJ1-2

CDR3aa: CASSQPGQGVYGYTF
CDR3nt: TGCGCCAGCAGTCAACCGGGACAGGGCGTCTATGGCTACACCTTC
d_gene: TRBD1
v_gene: TRBV23-1
abundance: few
j_gene: TRBJ1-2

CDR3aa: CASSRGQGYGDTQYF
CDR3nt: TGCGCCAGCAGCCGGGGACAGGGGTATGGAGATACGCAGTATTTT
d_gene: TRBD1
v_gene: TRBV4-3
abundance: once
j_gene: TRBJ2-3

CDR3aa: CASMGGSLGDTQYF
CDR3nt: TGTGCCAGTATGGGGGGGTCCCTCGGCGATACGCAGTATTTT
d_gene: TRBD2
v_gene: TRBV19
abundance: NA
j_gene: TRBJ2-3

CDR3aa: CASSSRPYIYNEQFF
CDR3nt: TGTGCCAGCAGCTCGCGCCCCTATATATACAATGAGCAGTTCTTC
d_gene: NA
v_gene: TRBV7-8
abundance: NA
j_gene: TRBJ2-1

CDR3aa: CATSTLAGGSADTQYF
CDR3nt: TGTGCCACCAGCACCTTAGCGGGAGGGAGCGCAGATACGCAGTATTTT
d_gene: TRBD2
v_gene: TRBV15
abundance: once
j_gene: TRBJ2-3

CDR3aa: CASSHGREGTYEQYF
CDR3nt: TGTGCCAGTAGTCACGGGCGGGAGGGTACCTACGAGCAGTACTTC
d_gene: TRBD2
v_gene: TRBV19
abundance: NA
j_gene: TRBJ2-7

CDR3aa: CASSQDWAGTGVSKGYTF
CDR3nt: TGTGCCAGCAGCCAAGATTGGGCCGGGACAGGGGTATCTAAGGGCTACACCTTC
d_gene: TRBD1
v_gene: TRBV14
abundance: NA
j_gene: TRBJ1-2

CDR3aa: CASSAEGGTSRLYNEQFF
CDR3nt: TGTGCCAGCAGCGCCGAGGGGGGGACTAGCCGCCTCTACAATGAGCAGTTCTTC
d_gene: TRBD2
v_gene: TRBV9
abundance: NA
j_gene: TRBJ2-1

CDR3aa: CASSVDGGTWNEQYF
CDR3nt: TGTGCCAGCAGCGTGGATGGGGGGACCTGGAACGAGCAGTACTTC
d_gene: NA
v_gene: TRBV7-6
abundance: NA
j_gene: TRBJ2-7

CDR3aa: CASSLRGLDTDTQYF
CDR3nt: TGTGCCAGCAGCTTACGGGGACTCGACACAGATACGCAGTATTTT
d_gene: NA
v_gene: TRBV11-3
abundance: NA
j_gene: TRBJ2-3

CDR3aa: CASSQEGTGGYEQYF
CDR3nt: TGCGCCAGCAGCCAAGAGGGGACAGGGGGATACGAGCAGTACTTC
d_gene: TRBD1
v_gene: TRBV4-3
abundance: NA
j_gene: TRBJ2-7

CDR3aa: CASSRYGTGRGETQYF
CDR3nt: TGTGCCAGTAGCCGATATGGGACAGGCCGGGGGGAGACCCAGTACTTC
d_gene: TRBD1
v_gene: TRBV19
abundance: NA
j_gene: TRBJ2-5

CDR3aa: CASTSTWATDTQYF
CDR3nt: TGTGCCAGCACCTCAACCTGGGCCACAGATACGCAGTATTTT
d_gene: NA
v_gene: TRBV28
abundance: NA
j_gene: TRBJ2-3

CDR3aa: CASSYRQGADGNTEAFF
CDR3nt: TGTGCCAGCAGTTATAGACAGGGGGCAGATGGGAACACTGAAGCTTTCTTT
d_gene: TRBD1
v_gene: TRBV6-2/TRBV6-3
abundance: NA
j_gene: TRBJ1-1

CDR3aa: CASSITGVSYEQYF
CDR3nt: TGTGCCAGCAGTATTACCGGGGTGAGCTACGAGCAGTACTTC
d_gene: NA
v_gene: TRBV7-9
abundance: many
j_gene: TRBJ2-7

CDR3aa: CASSVGGTQDIQYF
CDR3nt: TGTGCCAGCAGCGTAGGAGGGACACAGGACATTCAGTACTTC
d_gene: NA
v_gene: TRBV9
abundance: NA
j_gene: TRBJ2-4

CDR3aa: CSVETTGLVFNEQYF
CDR3nt: TGCAGCGTTGAGACTACGGGACTAGTGTTCAACGAGCAGTACTTC
d_gene: TRBD2
v_gene: TRBV29-1
abundance: NA
j_gene: TRBJ2-7

CDR3aa: CASTDRTGPSYEQYF
CDR3nt: TGCGCCAGCACTGATAGGACAGGGCCCTCCTACGAGCAGTACTTC
d_gene: TRBD1
v_gene: TRBV5-1
abundance: NA
j_gene: TRBJ2-7

CDR3aa: CASTSGVAEAFF
CDR3nt: TGTGCCAGCACCTCAGGTGTCGCTGAAGCTTTCTTT
d_gene: NA
v_gene: TRBV7-2
abundance: NA
j_gene: TRBJ1-1

CDR3aa: CAISEGDTYEQYF
CDR3nt: TGTGCCATCAGTGAGGGGGACACCTACGAGCAGTACTTC
d_gene: NA
v_gene: TRBV10-3
abundance: few
j_gene: TRBJ2-7

CDR3aa: CASSHARGLDNSPLHF
CDR3nt: TGCGCCAGCAGCCACGCCAGGGGGCTGGATAATTCACCCCTCCACTTT
d_gene: TRBD1
v_gene: TRBV4-3
abundance: many
j_gene: TRBJ1-6

CDR3aa: CASSALAGVTDTQYF
CDR3nt: TGTGCCAGCAGCGCCCTAGCGGGAGTAACAGATACGCAGTATTTT
d_gene: TRBD2
v_gene: TRBV9
abundance: NA
j_gene: TRBJ2-3

CDR3aa: CASSQSGAYNEQFF
CDR3nt: TGCGCCAGCAGTCAGAGCGGGGCGTACAATGAGCAGTTCTTC
d_gene: TRBD2
v_gene: TRBV5-1
abundance: NA
j_gene: TRBJ2-1

CDR3aa: CASSIGAGSYQETQYF
CDR3nt: TGTGCCAGTAGTATAGGGGCTGGAAGCTACCAAGAGACCCAGTACTTC
d_gene: NA
v_gene: TRBV19
abundance: NA
j_gene: TRBJ2-5

CDR3aa: CASSFGPGDTEAFF
CDR3nt: TGTGCCAGCAGTTTCGGACCGGGAGACACTGAAGCTTTCTTT
d_gene: NA
v_gene: TRBV27
abundance: NA
j_gene: TRBJ1-1

CDR3aa: CASGAAAKNIQYF
CDR3nt: TGTGCCAGCGGAGCGGCAGCCAAAAACATTCAGTACTTC
d_gene: NA
v_gene: TRBV7-2
abundance: NA
j_gene: TRBJ2-4

CDR3aa: CASSQDGTSLGYEQYF
CDR3nt: TGCGCCAGCAGCCAAGATGGGACAAGCCTTGGCTACGAGCAGTACTTC
d_gene: NA
v_gene: TRBV4-3
abundance: few
j_gene: TRBJ2-7

CDR3aa: CASSLGDWGEQYF
CDR3nt: TGTGCCAGCAGCTTGGGAGACTGGGGCGAGCAGTACTTC
d_gene: NA
v_gene: TRBV7-2
abundance: NA
j_gene: TRBJ2-7

CDR3aa: CASSQDFWGPNSPLHF
CDR3nt: TGCGCCAGCAGCCAAGATTTCTGGGGGCCTAATTCACCCCTCCACTTT
d_gene: NA
v_gene: TRBV4-3
abundance: NA
j_gene: TRBJ1-6

CDR3aa: CASLGPVWNYGYTF
CDR3nt: TGTGCCAGCCTGGGCCCCGTCTGGAACTATGGCTACACCTTC
d_gene: NA
v_gene: TRBV19
abundance: NA
j_gene: TRBJ1-2

CDR3aa: CASSMRTGRMDSPLHF
CDR3nt: TGTGCCAGTAGTATGAGGACAGGGAGGATGGATTCACCCCTCCACTTT
d_gene: TRBD1
v_gene: TRBV19
abundance: NA
j_gene: TRBJ1-6